Below, one TCR beta chain is given with its context. The clone's antigen remains unknown. No base-level quality is on record; no much larger clone is a single base apart. Other DNA sequences within the sample encode an identical CDR3. This entry belongs to a study of cytotoxic CD8 clonotypes in ibrutinib-treated CLL (dated by TCRdb to the early 2020s). Concerning the study at large: The cohort had 11 relapsed/refractory and around 14 treatment-naive patients; approximately 17 were IGHV unmutated. Responses were partial in 24 patients and complete in 2; after median approximately 69 months follow-up, approximately 15 stayed in remission and about twelve progressed. Longitudinal samples were obtainable from about 30% of the roughly 86 participants in the trial. Cryopreserved peripheral blood mononuclear cells were collected before treatment, at response, and at either disease progression or sustained remission. Samples averaged about 260,000 productive templates and 94,082 productive rearrangements. Samples at response were collected after a median of around twelve months of treatment, with a range of roughly 6 to 36 months.

For TCR beta library preparation, about 2 micrograms of genomic DNA was extracted from cryopreserved PBMCs. Longitudinal blood samples from CLL patients receiving ibrutinib monotherapy were subjected to high-throughput TCR beta sequencing. The patients were enrolled in a single-center, open-label phase 2 trial of ibrutinib monotherapy. Each clonotype received, on average, approximately 9.9x coverage in deep resolution sequencing performed on a MiSeq, where the target depth lay between 1 in 1 million and 1 in 200,000 T cells. TCR beta libraries were generated with the immunoSEQ hsTCRB Kit. Per the authors' processing: The data were analyzed with ImmunoSEQ Analyzer and ImmunoSEQ Data Assistant, and V, D and J gene assignments followed IMGT definitions. Clonality, with values ranging from 0 to 1, was calculated as one minus the normalized Shannon entropy of productive rearrangement frequencies. Only overrepresented clonotypes making up at least 0.05% of the repertoire of each patient were included in the public clonotype analysis. Repertoires from 10 to 15 age-matched healthy donors in immuneACCESS were used as clonality controls. What TCRdb holds here is the immuneACCESS table cut down to in-frame rearrangements. Part of the clones is not present; checked against another copy, under half of the missing clones reflect an unresolved V gene, and the others are unexplained. That table is the source of V, J and clone size, and D and trimming were worked out from the DNA. The sample yields a few hundred thousand clones; roughly 85% were counted once. The top ten clones comprise 5% to 7% of the sample.

CDR1 and CDR2, per the germline V gene, are MDHEN and SYDVKM. The CDR3 numbers 11 residues from cysteine through phenylalanine. The retained sequence is limited to the CDR3, 33 bases, with the frame set at the first base. V loses 3 bases, J loses 6 bases, and the germline ends lie 6 bases apart. Summary of the overall study and its limitations: Baseline clonality exceeded that of age-matched healthy donors and correlated strongly with circulating CD8+ T-cell counts. Sampling times were not matched between sustained-remission and progressing patients, and lymph node repertoires were not studied. Clonality increased at ibrutinib response, stayed stable in sustained remission, and fell back toward baseline at progression. Public clonotypes were rare and either shrank or stayed stable during treatment, and the rise in clonality at ibrutinib response reflected expansion of private clonotypes.

The source of this sequence is a human donor with chronic lymphocytic leukemia. This receptor chain uses TRBV28 and TRBJ2-7; a tentative D call is TRBD2 (5 bases match). The specimen comprised PBMCs, sampled before ibrutinib treatment. Read as DNA, the sequence is TGTGCCAGCAGTTTCCGGGGCGAGCAGTACTTC. Its protein is CASSFRGEQYF.